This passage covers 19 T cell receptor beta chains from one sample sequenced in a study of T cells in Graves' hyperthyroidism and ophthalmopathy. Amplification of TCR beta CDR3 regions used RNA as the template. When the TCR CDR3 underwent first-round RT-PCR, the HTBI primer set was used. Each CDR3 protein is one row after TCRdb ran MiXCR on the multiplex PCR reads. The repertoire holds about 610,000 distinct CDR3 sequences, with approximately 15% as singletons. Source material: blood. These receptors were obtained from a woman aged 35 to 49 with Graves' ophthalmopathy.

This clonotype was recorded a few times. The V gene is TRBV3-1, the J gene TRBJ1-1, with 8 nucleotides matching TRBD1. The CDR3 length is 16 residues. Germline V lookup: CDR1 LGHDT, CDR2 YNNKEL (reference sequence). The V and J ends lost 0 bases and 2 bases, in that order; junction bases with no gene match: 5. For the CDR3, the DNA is TGTGCCAGCAGCCAAGATCAGGGGGCGGGAAACACTGAAGCTTTCTTT. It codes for CASSQDQGAGNTEAFF.

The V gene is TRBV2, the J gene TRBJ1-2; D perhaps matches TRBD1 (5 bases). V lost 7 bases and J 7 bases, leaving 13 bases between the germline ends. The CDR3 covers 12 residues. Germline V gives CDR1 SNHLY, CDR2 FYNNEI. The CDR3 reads CASTVRGFGYTF. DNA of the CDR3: TGTGCCAGCACCGTGCGGGGGTTTGGCTACACCTTC.

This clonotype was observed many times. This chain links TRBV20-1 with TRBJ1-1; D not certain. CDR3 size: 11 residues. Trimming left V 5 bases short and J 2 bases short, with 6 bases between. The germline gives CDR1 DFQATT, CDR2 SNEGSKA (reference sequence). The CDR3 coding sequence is TGCAGTGCTCCTTTCAACACTGAAGCTTTCTTT. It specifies CSAPFNTEAFF.

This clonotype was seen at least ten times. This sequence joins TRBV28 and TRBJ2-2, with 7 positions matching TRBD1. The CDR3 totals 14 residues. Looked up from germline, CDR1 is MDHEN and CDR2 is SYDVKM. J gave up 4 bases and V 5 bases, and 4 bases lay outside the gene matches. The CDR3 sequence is CASSQDRVTGELFF. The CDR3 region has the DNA TGTGCCAGCAGTCAAGACAGGGTCACCGGGGAGCTGTTTTTT. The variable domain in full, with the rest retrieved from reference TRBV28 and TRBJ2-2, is DVKVTQSSRYLVKRTGEKVFLECVQDMDHENMFWYRQDPGLGLRLIYFSYDVKMKEKGDIPEGYSVSREKKERFSLILESASTNQTSMYLCASSQDRVTGELFFGEGSRLTVL.

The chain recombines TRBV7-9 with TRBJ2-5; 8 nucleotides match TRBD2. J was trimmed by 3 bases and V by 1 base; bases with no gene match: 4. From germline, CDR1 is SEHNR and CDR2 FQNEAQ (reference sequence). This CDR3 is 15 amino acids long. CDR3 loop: CASSLVGTRKETQYF. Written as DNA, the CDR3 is TGTGCCAGCAGCTTAGTCGGGACTAGGAAAGAGACCCAGTACTTC.

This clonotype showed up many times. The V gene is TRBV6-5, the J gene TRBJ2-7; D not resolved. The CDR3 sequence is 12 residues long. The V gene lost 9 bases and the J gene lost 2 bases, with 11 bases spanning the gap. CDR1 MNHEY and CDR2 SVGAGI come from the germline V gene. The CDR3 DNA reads TGTGCCAGGTACATCGATCCCTACGAGCAGTACTTC. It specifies CARYIDPYEQYF.

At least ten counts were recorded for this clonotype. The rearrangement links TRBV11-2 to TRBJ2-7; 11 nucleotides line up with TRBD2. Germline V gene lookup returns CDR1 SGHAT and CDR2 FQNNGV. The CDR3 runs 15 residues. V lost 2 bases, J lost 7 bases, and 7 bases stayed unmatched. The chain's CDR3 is CASSLIALAGGEQYF. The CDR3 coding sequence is TGTGCCAGCAGCTTAATCGCGCTAGCGGGAGGTGAGCAGTACTTC.

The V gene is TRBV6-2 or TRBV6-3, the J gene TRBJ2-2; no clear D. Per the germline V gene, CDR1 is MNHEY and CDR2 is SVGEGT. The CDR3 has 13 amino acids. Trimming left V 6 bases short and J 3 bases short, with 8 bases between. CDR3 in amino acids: CASSATDTGELFF. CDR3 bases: TGTGCCAGCAGCGCAACCGACACCGGGGAGCTGTTTTTT.

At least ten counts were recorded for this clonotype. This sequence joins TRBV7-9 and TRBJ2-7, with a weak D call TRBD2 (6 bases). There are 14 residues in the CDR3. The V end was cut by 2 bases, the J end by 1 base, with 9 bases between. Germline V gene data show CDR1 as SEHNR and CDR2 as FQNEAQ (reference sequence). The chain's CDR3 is CASSLHGTSYEQYF. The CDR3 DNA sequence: TGTGCCAGCAGCTTACACGGGACTTCCTACGAGCAGTACTTC.

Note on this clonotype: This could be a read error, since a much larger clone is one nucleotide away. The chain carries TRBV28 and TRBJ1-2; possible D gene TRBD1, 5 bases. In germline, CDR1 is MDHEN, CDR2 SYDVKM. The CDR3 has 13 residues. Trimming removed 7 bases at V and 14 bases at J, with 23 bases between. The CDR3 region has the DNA TGTGCCAGCACCCCGGCCAGGGCTATGGGGAGTACCTTC. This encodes CASTPARAMGSTF.

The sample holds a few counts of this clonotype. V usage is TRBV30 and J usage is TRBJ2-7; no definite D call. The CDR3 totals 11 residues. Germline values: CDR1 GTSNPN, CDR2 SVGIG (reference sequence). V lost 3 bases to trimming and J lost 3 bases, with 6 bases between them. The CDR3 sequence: CAWRVHYEQYF. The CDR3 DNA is TGTGCCTGGAGAGTTCACTACGAGCAGTACTTC.

CDR3 sequence reads: CASSFEGVDTEAFF. In DNA form, the CDR3 reads TGCGCCAGCAGCTTTGAGGGCGTTGACACTGAAGCTTTCTTT. The rearrangement uses TRBV5-1 and TRBJ1-1; D uncertain. CDR1 and CDR2 (germline): SGHRS, YFSETQ. There are 14 residues in the CDR3. The V end lost 2 bases, the J end lost 3 bases, and 11 bases lay between the germline ends.

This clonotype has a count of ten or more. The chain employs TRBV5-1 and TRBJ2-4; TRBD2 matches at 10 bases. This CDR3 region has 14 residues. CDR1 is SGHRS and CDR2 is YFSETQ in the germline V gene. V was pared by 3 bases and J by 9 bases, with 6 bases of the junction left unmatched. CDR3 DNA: TGCGCCAGCAGCTCGCTAGCGGGAGAGGGCATTCAGTACTTC. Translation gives CASSSLAGEGIQYF.

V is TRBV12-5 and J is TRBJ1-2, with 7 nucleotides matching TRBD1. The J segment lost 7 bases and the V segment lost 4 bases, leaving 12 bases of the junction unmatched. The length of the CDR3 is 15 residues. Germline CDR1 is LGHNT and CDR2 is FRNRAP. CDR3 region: CASGSKPGQFFGYTF. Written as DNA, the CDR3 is TGTGCTAGTGGTTCAAAGCCGGGACAGTTCTTTGGCTACACCTTC.

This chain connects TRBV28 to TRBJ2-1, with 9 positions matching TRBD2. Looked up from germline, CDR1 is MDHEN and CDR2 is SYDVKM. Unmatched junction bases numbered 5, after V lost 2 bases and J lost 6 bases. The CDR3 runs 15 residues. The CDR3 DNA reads TGTGCCAGCAGTTTACTAGCGGGAACCCCCAATGAGCAGTTCTTC. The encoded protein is CASSLLAGTPNEQFF.

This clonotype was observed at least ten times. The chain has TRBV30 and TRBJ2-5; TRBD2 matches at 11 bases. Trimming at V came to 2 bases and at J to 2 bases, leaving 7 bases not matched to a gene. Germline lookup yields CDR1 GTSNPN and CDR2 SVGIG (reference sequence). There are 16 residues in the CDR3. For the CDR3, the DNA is TGTGCCTGGAGTCCTTCTAGCGGGAGGCATCAAGAGACCCAGTACTTC. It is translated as CAWSPSSGRHQETQYF.

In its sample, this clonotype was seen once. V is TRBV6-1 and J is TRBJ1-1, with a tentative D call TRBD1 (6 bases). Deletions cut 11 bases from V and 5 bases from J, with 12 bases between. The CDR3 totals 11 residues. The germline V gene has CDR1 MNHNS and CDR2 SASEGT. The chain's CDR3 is CAGQRRTEAFF. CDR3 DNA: TGTGCCGGACAGCGGCGGACTGAAGCTTTCTTT.

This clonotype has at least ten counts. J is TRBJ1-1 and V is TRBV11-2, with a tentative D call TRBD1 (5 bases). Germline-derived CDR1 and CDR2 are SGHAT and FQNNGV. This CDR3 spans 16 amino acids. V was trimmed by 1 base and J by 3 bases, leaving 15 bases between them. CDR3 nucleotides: TGTGCCAGCAGCTTAGTCGGGGGTGTGGGGGACACTGAAGCTTTCTTT. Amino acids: CASSLVGGVGDTEAFF.

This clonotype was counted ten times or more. The CDR3 sequence is CASSLNRDSYEQYF. CDR3 nucleotides: TGTGCCAGCAGTTTAAACAGGGACTCCTACGAGCAGTACTTC. The chain links TRBV12-3 or TRBV12-4 to TRBJ2-7; D might be TRBD1 (6 bases). V was clipped by 2 bases and J by 0 bases, with 8 bases between them. This CDR3 has 14 residues.